Listed below are T cell receptor beta chains from one sample, sequenced in a study of blood T cell repertoires in COVID-19. Assay used: immunoSEQ multiplex PCR; TCRdb lists only in-frame clones, some missing. The data contain about 670,000 clones, around 89% of them singletons. The source material was peripheral blood. Source of these receptors: a woman under 30 with acute or convalescent COVID-19. CDR3s include the opening cysteine and the closing phenylalanine or tryptophan. The D gene is left open where the match is weak. Only part of the rows carry a size: once, few, many, or a class if the clone is expanded.

abundance: .
v_gene: TRBV4-3
j_gene: TRBJ1-1
d_gene: .
CDR3aa: CASSQESLEDLNTEAFF
CDR3nt: TGCGCCAGCAGCCAAGAAAGTCTAGAAGATCTTAACACTGAAGCTTTCTTT

abundance: .
v_gene: TRBV12-3/TRBV12-4
j_gene: TRBJ2-1
d_gene: .
CDR3aa: CASSQTPEQFF
CDR3nt: TGTGCCAGCAGCCAGACTCCTGAGCAGTTCTTC

abundance: once
v_gene: TRBV7-6
j_gene: TRBJ2-3
d_gene: .
CDR3aa: CASSLERLDTQYF
CDR3nt: TGTGCCAGCAGCTTAGAGAGATTAGATACGCAGTATTTT

abundance: .
v_gene: TRBV5-1
j_gene: TRBJ1-5
d_gene: .
CDR3aa: CASSPVGGGNQPQHF
CDR3nt: TGCGCCAGCAGCCCAGTGGGGGGGGGCAATCAGCCCCAGCATTTT

abundance: .
v_gene: TRBV7-8
j_gene: TRBJ2-7
d_gene: .
CDR3aa: CASSLVGHQQYF
CDR3nt: TGTGCCAGCAGCTTAGTAGGACACCAGCAGTACTTC

abundance: .
v_gene: TRBV28
j_gene: TRBJ2-7
d_gene: TRBD1
CDR3aa: CASRSGQGAAYEQYF
CDR3nt: TGTGCCAGCAGATCGGGACAGGGGGCCGCCTACGAGCAGTACTTC

abundance: once
v_gene: TRBV6-5
j_gene: TRBJ1-1
d_gene: TRBD1
CDR3aa: CASSRDRSMNTEAFF
CDR3nt: TGTGCCAGCAGTAGGGACAGAAGTATGAACACTGAAGCTTTCTTT

abundance: once
v_gene: TRBV2
j_gene: TRBJ2-1
d_gene: .
CDR3aa: CASSGEWGVNEQFF
CDR3nt: TGTGCCAGCAGTGGGGAGTGGGGGGTCAATGAGCAGTTCTTC

abundance: .
v_gene: TRBV6-1
j_gene: TRBJ1-1
d_gene: TRBD1
CDR3aa: CASSAQGAPFWDTEAFF
CDR3nt: TGTGCCAGCAGTGCCCAGGGGGCTCCTTTTTGGGACACTGAAGCTTTCTTT

abundance: .
v_gene: TRBV18
j_gene: TRBJ2-1
d_gene: .
CDR3aa: CASSPVLQGGNEQFF
CDR3nt: TGTGCCAGCTCACCCGTTTTACAGGGAGGGAATGAGCAGTTCTTC

abundance: .
v_gene: TRBV7-9
j_gene: TRBJ2-4
d_gene: .
CDR3aa: CASSLRGLENIQYF
CDR3nt: TGTGCCAGCAGCTTACGGGGGTTAGAAAACATTCAGTACTTC

abundance: once
v_gene: TRBV21-1
j_gene: TRBJ2-7
d_gene: .
CDR3aa: CASSKRKGCHYEQYF
CDR3nt: TGTGCCAGCAGCAAAAGGAAGGGGTGTCACTACGAGCAGTACTTC

abundance: .
v_gene: TRBV21-1
j_gene: TRBJ1-5
d_gene: .
CDR3aa: CASSKRTVSNQPQHF
CDR3nt: TGTGCCAGCAGCAAAAGGACAGTCTCCAATCAGCCCCAGCATTTT

abundance: .
v_gene: TRBV18
j_gene: TRBJ2-3
d_gene: TRBD1
CDR3aa: CASSGQGRTDTQYF
CDR3nt: TGTGCCAGCTCGGGACAGGGACGCACAGATACGCAGTATTTT

abundance: .
v_gene: TRBV5-1
j_gene: TRBJ1-6
d_gene: TRBD1
CDR3aa: CASSFGQGSRSPLHF
CDR3nt: TGCGCCAGCAGCTTCGGACAGGGGAGTCGTTCACCCCTCCACTTT

abundance: .
v_gene: TRBV24-1
j_gene: TRBJ2-3
d_gene: TRBD2
CDR3aa: CATSGLTSGEDTQYF
CDR3nt: TGTGCCACCAGTGGCTTGACTAGCGGGGAAGATACGCAGTATTTT

abundance: once
v_gene: TRBV24-1
j_gene: TRBJ2-5
d_gene: .
CDR3aa: CATSAGYRETQYF
CDR3nt: TGTGCCACCAGTGCGGGTTATCGAGAGACCCAGTACTTC

abundance: .
v_gene: TRBV4-1
j_gene: TRBJ2-5
d_gene: .
CDR3aa: CASSRARGETQYF
CDR3nt: TGCGCCAGCAGCCGAGCTAGGGGGGAGACCCAGTACTTC

abundance: .
v_gene: TRBV20-1
j_gene: TRBJ1-4
d_gene: .
CDR3aa: CSASLFHPGKGEKLFF
CDR3nt: TGCAGTGCTAGTTTGTTCCATCCAGGGAAGGGAGAAAAACTGTTTTTT

abundance: .
v_gene: TRBV27
j_gene: TRBJ1-2
d_gene: .
CDR3aa: CASSFGQGYGYGYTF
CDR3nt: TGTGCCAGCAGTTTTGGTCAGGGGTATGGCTATGGCTACACCTTC

abundance: .
v_gene: TRBV19
j_gene: TRBJ2-3
d_gene: TRBD2
CDR3aa: CASTSSGFTDTQYF
CDR3nt: TGTGCCAGTACTTCTAGCGGGTTCACAGATACGCAGTATTTT

abundance: .
v_gene: TRBV6-6
j_gene: TRBJ1-5
d_gene: .
CDR3aa: CASTRGGNNQPQHF
CDR3nt: TGTGCCAGCACGAGGGGAGGAAACAATCAGCCCCAGCATTTT

abundance: .
v_gene: TRBV7-6
j_gene: TRBJ2-7
d_gene: TRBD2
CDR3aa: CASSLQAAGGRNTYEQYF
CDR3nt: TGTGCCAGCAGCCTCCAGGCGGCGGGGGGGCGCAATACCTACGAGCAGTACTTC

abundance: .
v_gene: TRBV24-1
j_gene: TRBJ2-1
d_gene: TRBD2
CDR3aa: CATSDWTSSYNEQFF
CDR3nt: TGTGCCACCAGTGATTGGACTAGCTCCTACAATGAGCAGTTCTTC

abundance: .
v_gene: TRBV2
j_gene: TRBJ2-2
d_gene: TRBD2
CDR3aa: CASSGSGGLTGELFF
CDR3nt: TGTGCCAGCAGTGGGTCGGGGGGATTGACCGGGGAGCTGTTTTTT

abundance: .
v_gene: TRBV27
j_gene: TRBJ1-2
d_gene: .
CDR3aa: CASSPWAGGYTF
CDR3nt: TGTGCCAGCAGTCCTTGGGCAGGTGGCTACACCTTC

abundance: .
v_gene: TRBV19
j_gene: TRBJ1-2
d_gene: .
CDR3aa: CASSIGPGRVLYGYTF
CDR3nt: TGTGCCAGTAGTATAGGCCCGGGCAGGGTATTGTATGGCTACACCTTC

abundance: .
v_gene: TRBV6-6
j_gene: TRBJ1-2
d_gene: TRBD1
CDR3aa: CASSYSSGGMVPYTF
CDR3nt: TGTGCCAGCAGTTACTCCTCAGGGGGAATGGTTCCCTACACCTTC